This T cell receptor beta chain was found in a study of tumor-infiltrating lymphocytes in primary liver carcinoma. Study-level background: Subjects presented with primary liver carcinoma managed by surgical resection. Study findings and constraints: Tumor tissue displayed a significantly greater top-250-clone fraction than blood (p = 0.039).

This clonotype was picked up one time. No antigen is known for it. A read error may account for a junction end that differs from germline. Blood RNA originated from unsorted whole blood, with germline DNA additionally extracted. A sample of roughly 4 milliliters of peripheral blood was taken before surgery. The researchers produced TCR beta cDNA from roughly 500 ng total RNA with a constant-region primer. Three nested multiplex PCR rounds of slightly modified ARM-PCR generated TCR beta libraries. Use of TRBV1-TRBV30 forward primers with a C-beta reverse primer characterized the first two PCR rounds, which lasted around 11 cycles each. A single record per CDR3 protein comes from TCRdb applying MiXCR to the multiplex PCR reads. The sample has approximately 330,000 distinct CDR3 sequences; about 65% are singletons. CDR1 and CDR2 (germline): GTSNPN, SVGIG (reference sequence). The CDR3 is made up of 13 amino acids.

The origin of this receptor is a man aged 40-50 years with primary liver carcinoma and hepatitis B virus infection. The chain recombines TRBV30 with TRBJ1-6; 8 bases fit TRBD1. Sequencing used peripheral blood. DNA for the CDR3: TGTGCCTGGTCCAGGGGGCCTAATTCAGCCCTCCACTTT. As protein: CAWSRGPNSALHF.